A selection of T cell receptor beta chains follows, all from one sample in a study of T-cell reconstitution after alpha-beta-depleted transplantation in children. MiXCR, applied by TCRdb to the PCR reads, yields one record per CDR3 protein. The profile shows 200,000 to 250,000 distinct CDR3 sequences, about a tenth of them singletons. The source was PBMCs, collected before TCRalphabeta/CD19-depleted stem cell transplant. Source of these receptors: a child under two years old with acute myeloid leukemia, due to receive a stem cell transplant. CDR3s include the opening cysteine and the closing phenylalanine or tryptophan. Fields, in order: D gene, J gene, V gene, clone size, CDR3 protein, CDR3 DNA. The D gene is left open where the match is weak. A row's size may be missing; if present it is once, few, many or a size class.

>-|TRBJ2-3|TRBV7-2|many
CASSLKSLWGGPPDTQYF
TGTGCCAGCAGCTTAAAATCACTATGGGGAGGTCCTCCAGATACGCAGTATTTT
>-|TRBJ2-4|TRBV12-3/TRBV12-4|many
CASSLQGKNIQYF
TGTGCCAGCAGTTTACAGGGAAAAAACATTCAGTACTTC
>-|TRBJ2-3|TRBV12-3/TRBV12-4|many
CATSRGADTQYF
TGTGCCACCTCCCGCGGGGCAGATACGCAGTATTTT
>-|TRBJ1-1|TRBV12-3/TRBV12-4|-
CASSRRESNTEAFF
TGTGCCAGCAGCAGGAGGGAGTCGAACACTGAAGCTTTCTTT
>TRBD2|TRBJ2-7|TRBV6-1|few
CASSPTRLAALVYEQYF
TGTGCCAGCAGTCCCACTCGACTAGCAGCACTGGTCTACGAGCAGTACTTC
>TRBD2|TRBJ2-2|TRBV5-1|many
CASSSSAQRGPLRGELFF
TGCGCCAGCAGCTCCTCCGCCCAGCGGGGGCCCTTGAGGGGGGAGCTGTTTTTT
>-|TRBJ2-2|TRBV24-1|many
CATSDPPSVANTGELFF
TGTGCCACCAGTGATCCGCCTAGCGTCGCGAACACCGGGGAGCTGTTTTTT
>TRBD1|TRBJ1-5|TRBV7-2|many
CASSPGTEGLPQHF
TGTGCCAGCAGCCCCGGGACAGAAGGATTGCCCCAGCATTTT
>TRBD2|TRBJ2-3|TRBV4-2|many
CASSQEGTNTADTQYF
TGTGCCAGCAGCCAAGAGGGGACTAACACGGCGGATACGCAGTATTTT
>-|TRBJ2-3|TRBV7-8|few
CASSFTRAGTDTQYF
TGTGCCAGCAGCTTTACCAGGGCTGGCACAGATACGCAGTATTTT
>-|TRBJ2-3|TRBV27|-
CASKRRPPSLTDTQYF
TGTGCCAGCAAAAGGCGTCCACCGAGTCTCACAGATACGCAGTATTTT
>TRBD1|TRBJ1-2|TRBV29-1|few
CSAGGQGGGYTF
TGCAGCGCTGGGGGACAGGGTGGTGGCTACACCTTC
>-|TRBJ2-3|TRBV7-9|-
CASSGVRASTDTQYF
TGTGCCAGCAGCGGAGTGCGGGCCAGCACAGATACGCAGTATTTT
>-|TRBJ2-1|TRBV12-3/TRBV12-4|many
CASSSGRGQFF
TGTGCCAGCAGTTCGGGCCGGGGGCAGTTCTTC
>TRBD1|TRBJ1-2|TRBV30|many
CAWSVGTGGYGYTF
TGTGCCTGGAGTGTAGGGACAGGGGGCTATGGCTACACCTTC
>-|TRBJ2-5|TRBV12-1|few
CASSFFTAGRGRIGETQYF
TGTGCCAGCAGCTTTTTCACGGCGGGCAGGGGGCGAATTGGGGAGACCCAGTACTTC
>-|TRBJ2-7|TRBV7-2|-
CVSSLDSSYEQYF
TGTGTCAGCAGCTTAGACAGTTCCTACGAGCAGTACTTC
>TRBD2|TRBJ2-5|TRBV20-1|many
CSARVAGGGYETQYF
TGCAGTGCTAGAGTAGCGGGAGGGGGCTACGAGACCCAGTACTTC
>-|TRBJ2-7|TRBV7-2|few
CASSLMAGFKSYEQYF
TGTGCCAGCAGCTTAATGGCCGGTTTCAAGTCCTACGAGCAGTACTTC
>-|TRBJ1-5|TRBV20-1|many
CSALVDLNQPQHF
TGCAGTGCGCTAGTCGATCTGAATCAGCCCCAGCATTTT
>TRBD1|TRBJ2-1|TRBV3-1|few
CASSQVGQDYNEQFF
TGTGCCAGCAGCCAAGTGGGACAGGACTACAATGAGCAGTTCTTC
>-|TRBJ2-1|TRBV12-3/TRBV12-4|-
CASSPYGRPLYNEQFF
TGTGCCAGCAGTCCCTACGGACGACCTCTCTACAATGAGCAGTTCTTC
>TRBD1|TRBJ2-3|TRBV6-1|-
CASSGPGQRTDTQYF
TGTGCCAGCAGTGGCCCGGGACAGCGCACAGATACGCAGTATTTT
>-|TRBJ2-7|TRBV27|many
CASSDSPTGALGEQYF
TGTGCCAGCAGTGATTCGCCAACAGGTGCTCTGGGCGAGCAGTACTTC
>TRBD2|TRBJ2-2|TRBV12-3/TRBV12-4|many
CASSFREGRGELFF
TGTGCCAGCAGTTTTCGGGAGGGCCGCGGGGAGCTGTTTTTT
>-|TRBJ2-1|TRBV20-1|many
CSARHIRDEQFF
TGCAGTGCTAGACATATTAGGGATGAGCAGTTCTTC
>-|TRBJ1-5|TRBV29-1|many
CSVEIDGSNQPQHF
TGCAGCGTTGAGATTGACGGTAGCAATCAGCCCCAGCATTTT
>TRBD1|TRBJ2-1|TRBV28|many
CASSQQAGQVYNEQFF
TGTGCCAGCAGTCAACAGGCGGGACAGGTCTACAATGAGCAGTTCTTC
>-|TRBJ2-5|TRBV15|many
CATSRDIQETQYF
TGTGCCACCAGCAGAGATATCCAAGAGACCCAGTACTTC
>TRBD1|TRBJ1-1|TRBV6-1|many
CASSPRSQGAGTEAFF
TGTGCCAGCAGCCCCCGATCGCAGGGGGCTGGCACTGAAGCTTTCTTT
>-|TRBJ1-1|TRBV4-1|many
CASSPSDRDGAFF
TGCGCCAGCAGCCCCTCAGACAGAGACGGAGCTTTCTTT
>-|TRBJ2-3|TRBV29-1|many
CSPRREPTDTQYF
TGCAGCCCCCGGAGGGAACCCACAGATACGCAGTATTTT
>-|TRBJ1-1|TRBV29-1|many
CSVLLGGSAEAFF
TGCAGCGTACTGCTCGGAGGGTCGGCTGAAGCTTTCTTT
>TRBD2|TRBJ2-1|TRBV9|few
CASQWSTGGPRNEQFF
TGTGCCAGCCAGTGGTCTACGGGAGGGCCTAGGAATGAGCAGTTCTTC
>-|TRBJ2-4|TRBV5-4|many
CASSLIQNAHIQYF
TGTGCCAGCAGCTTGATACAGAACGCTCACATTCAGTACTTC
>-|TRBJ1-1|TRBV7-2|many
CASSLRGLEAFF
TGTGCCAGCAGCTTAAGAGGCCTTGAAGCTTTCTTT
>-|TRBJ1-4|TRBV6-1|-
CASSADRFATNEKLFF
TGTGCCAGCAGCGCCGACAGGTTTGCAACTAATGAAAAACTGTTTTTT
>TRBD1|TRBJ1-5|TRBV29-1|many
CSVDEQGRGQPQHF
TGCAGCGTTGACGAACAGGGGAGAGGTCAGCCCCAGCATTTT
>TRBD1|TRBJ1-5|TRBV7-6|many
CASSLTGDQPQHF
TGTGCCAGCAGCTTAACAGGGGATCAGCCCCAGCATTTT
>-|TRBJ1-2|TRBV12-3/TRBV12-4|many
CASSFPGLSGQEGYTF
TGTGCCAGCAGTTTTCCGGGGTTATCAGGTCAGGAGGGCTACACCTTC
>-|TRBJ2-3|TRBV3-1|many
CASSQVPAVRTDTQYF
TGTGCCAGCAGCCAAGTCCCCGCAGTAAGAACAGATACGCAGTATTTT
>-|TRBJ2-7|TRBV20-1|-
CRARLVGFYEQYF
TGCAGAGCTCGACTAGTGGGATTCTACGAGCAGTACTTC
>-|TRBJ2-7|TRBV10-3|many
CAISESREHEQYF
TGTGCCATCAGTGAGTCTAGGGAGCACGAGCAGTACTTC
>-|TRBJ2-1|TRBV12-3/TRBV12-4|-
CASRGLHEQFF
TGTGCCAGCAGGGGGCTACATGAGCAGTTCTTC
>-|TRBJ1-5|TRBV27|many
CASSLKYGYSNQPQHF
TGTGCCAGCAGTTTAAAATATGGGTATAGCAATCAGCCCCAGCATTTT
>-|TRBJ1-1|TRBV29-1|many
CSVEVRQGGTEAFF
TGCAGCGTTGAAGTTCGGCAGGGAGGCACTGAAGCTTTCTTT
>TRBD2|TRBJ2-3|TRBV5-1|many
CASSFSGTSGRGAQYF
TGCGCCAGCAGCTTCTCCGGGACTAGCGGGAGAGGTGCGCAGTATTTT
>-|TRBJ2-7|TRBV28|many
CASSFLLPSYEQYF
TGTGCCAGCAGTTTCCTTCTCCCCTCCTACGAGCAGTACTTC
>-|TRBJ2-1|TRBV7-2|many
CASSSGGISAGEQFF
TGTGCCAGCAGCTCTGGGGGAATCTCCGCTGGTGAGCAGTTCTTC
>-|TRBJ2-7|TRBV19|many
CASSRAVSYEQYF
TGTGCCAGTAGTAGGGCGGTATCCTACGAGCAGTACTTC
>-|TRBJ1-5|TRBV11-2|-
CASSFGPSDSNQPQHF
TGTGCCAGCAGCTTTGGGCCTTCGGACAGCAATCAGCCCCAGCATTTT
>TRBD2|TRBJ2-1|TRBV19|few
CASSFGTSGRVEQFF
TGTGCCAGTAGTTTTGGGACTAGCGGGAGGGTTGAGCAGTTCTTC
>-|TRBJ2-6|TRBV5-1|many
CATKKERATSGANVLTF
TGCGCCACAAAAAAGGAGAGGGCCACCTCTGGGGCCAACGTCCTGACTTTC